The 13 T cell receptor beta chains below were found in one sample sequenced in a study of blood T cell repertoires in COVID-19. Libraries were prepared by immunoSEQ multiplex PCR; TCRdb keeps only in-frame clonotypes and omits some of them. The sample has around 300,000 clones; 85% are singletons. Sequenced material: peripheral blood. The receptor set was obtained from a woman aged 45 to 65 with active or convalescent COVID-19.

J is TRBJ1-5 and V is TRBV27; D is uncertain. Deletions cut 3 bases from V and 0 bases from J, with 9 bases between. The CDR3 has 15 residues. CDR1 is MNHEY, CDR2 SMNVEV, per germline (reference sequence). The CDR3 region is CASSLAGISNQPQHF. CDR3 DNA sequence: TGTGCCAGCAGTTTGGCAGGAATTAGCAATCAGCCCCAGCATTTT.

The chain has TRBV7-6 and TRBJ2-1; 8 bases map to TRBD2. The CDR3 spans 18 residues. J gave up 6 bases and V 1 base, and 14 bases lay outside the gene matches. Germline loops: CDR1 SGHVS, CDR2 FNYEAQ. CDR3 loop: CASSLGSTSGISGNEQFF. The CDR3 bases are TGTGCCAGCAGCTTAGGGAGTACTAGCGGTATTAGTGGCAATGAGCAGTTCTTC.

The CDR3 coding sequence is TGTGCCAGTAGTACAGCCCTAGGGGCGAGCAATCAGCCCCAGCATTTT. It specifies CASSTALGASNQPQHF. This sequence joins TRBV19 and TRBJ1-5; maybe TRBD1 (5 bases). The V gene lost 4 bases and the J gene lost 1 base, with 14 bases spanning the gap. Germline assignment: CDR1 LNHDA and CDR2 SQIVND (reference sequence). This CDR3 has 16 amino acids.

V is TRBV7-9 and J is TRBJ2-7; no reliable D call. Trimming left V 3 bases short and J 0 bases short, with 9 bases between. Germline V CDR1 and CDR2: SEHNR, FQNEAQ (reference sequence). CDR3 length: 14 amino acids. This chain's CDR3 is CASSFSRSSYEQYF. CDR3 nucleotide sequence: TGTGCCAGCAGCTTTTCACGGAGCTCCTACGAGCAGTACTTC.

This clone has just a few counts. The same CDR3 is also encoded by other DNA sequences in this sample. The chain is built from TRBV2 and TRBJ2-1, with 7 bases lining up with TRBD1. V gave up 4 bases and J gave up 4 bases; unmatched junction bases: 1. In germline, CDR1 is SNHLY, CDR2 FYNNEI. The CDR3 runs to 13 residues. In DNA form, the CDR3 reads TGTGCCAGCAGTGGGACAGGATACAATGAGCAGTTCTTC. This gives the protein CASSGTGYNEQFF.

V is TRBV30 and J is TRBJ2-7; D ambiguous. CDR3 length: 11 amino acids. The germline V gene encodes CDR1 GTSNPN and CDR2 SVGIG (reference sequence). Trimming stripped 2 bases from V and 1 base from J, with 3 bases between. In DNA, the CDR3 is TGTGCCTGGAGTCTGTCCTACGAGCAGTACTTC. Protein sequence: CAWSLSYEQYF.

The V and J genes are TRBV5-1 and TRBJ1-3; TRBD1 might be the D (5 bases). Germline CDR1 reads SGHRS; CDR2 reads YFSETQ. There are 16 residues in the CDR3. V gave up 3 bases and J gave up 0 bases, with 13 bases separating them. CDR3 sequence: CASSSSVGGSGNTIYF. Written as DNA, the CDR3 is TGCGCCAGCAGCTCCTCAGTGGGGGGCTCTGGAAACACCATATATTTT.

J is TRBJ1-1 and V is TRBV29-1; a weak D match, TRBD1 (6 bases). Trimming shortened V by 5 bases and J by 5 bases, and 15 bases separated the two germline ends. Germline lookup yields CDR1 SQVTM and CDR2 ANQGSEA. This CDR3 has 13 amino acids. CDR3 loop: CSVRGGLGTEAFF. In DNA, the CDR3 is TGCAGCGTTCGGGGGGGCCTGGGGACTGAAGCTTTCTTT.

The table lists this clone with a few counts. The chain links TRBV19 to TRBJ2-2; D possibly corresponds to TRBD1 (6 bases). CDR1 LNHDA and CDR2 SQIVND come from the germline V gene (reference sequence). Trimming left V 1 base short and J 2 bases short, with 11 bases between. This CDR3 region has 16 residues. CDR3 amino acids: CASSIVPGANTGELFF. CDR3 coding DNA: TGTGCCAGTAGTATAGTCCCAGGGGCCAACACCGGGGAGCTGTTTTTT.

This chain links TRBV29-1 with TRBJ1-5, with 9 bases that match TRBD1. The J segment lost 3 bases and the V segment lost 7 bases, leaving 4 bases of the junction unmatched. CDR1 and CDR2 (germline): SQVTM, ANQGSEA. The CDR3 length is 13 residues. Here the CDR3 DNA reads TGCAGCGCCGGACAGGGGTTCAATCAGCCCCAGCATTTT. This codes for CSAGQGFNQPQHF.

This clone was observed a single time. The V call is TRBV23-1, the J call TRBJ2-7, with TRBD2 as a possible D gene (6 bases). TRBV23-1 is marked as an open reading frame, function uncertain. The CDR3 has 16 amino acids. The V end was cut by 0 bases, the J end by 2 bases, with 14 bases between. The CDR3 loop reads CASSQSRREITYEQYF. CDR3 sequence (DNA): TGCGCCAGCAGTCAATCCCGACGGGAGATAACCTACGAGCAGTACTTC.

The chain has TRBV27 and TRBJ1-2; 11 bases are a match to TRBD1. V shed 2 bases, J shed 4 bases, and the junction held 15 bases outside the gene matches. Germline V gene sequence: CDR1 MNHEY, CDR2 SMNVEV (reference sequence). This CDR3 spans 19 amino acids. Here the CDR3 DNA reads TGTGCCAGCAGTTTAAAGGGACAGGGGGGAACCTCTATTTCCTATGGCTACACCTTC. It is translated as CASSLKGQGGTSISYGYTF.

CDR3: CASSSKSSGGGDEQFF. For the CDR3, the DNA is TGTGCCAGCAGCTCTAAGTCTAGCGGAGGTGGGGATGAGCAGTTCTTC. V and J are TRBV5-4 and TRBJ2-1; 7 nucleotides align to TRBD2. The CDR3 is 16 residues long. Germline CDR1 SGHNT, CDR2 YYREEE (reference sequence). Losses at the gene ends were 3 bases for V and 8 bases for J; bases not matched to a gene: 14.